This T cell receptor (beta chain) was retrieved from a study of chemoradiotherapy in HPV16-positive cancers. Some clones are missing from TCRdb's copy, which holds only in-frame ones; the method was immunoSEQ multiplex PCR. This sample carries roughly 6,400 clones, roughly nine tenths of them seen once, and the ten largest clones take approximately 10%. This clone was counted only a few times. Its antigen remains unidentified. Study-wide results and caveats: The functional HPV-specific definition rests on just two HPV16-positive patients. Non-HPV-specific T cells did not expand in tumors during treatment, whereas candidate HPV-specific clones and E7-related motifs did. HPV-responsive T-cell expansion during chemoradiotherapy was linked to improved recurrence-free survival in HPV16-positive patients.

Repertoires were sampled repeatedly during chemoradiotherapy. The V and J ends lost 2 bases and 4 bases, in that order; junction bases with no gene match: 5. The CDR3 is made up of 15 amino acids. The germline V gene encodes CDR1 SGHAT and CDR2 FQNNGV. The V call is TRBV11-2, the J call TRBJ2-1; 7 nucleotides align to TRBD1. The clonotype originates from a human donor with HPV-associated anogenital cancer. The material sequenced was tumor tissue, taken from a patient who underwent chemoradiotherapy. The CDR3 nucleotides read TGTGCCAGCAGCTTACTCGGGACAGAGTACAATGAGCAGTTCTTC. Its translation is CASSLLGTEYNEQFF.